This TCR beta chain was identified during a study of spatial heterogeneity in lung cancer. Findings of the study overall: Mutation counts in tumors were tracked by counts of expanded intratumoral alpha and beta TCRs.

V shed 0 bases and J shed 1 base, with 12 bases lying between them. CDR3 length: 16 amino acids. Germline values: CDR1 SGHAT, CDR2 FQNNGV. Time point described: sample taken at primary tumor resection. MiXCR was run by TCRdb on the 5' RACE reads, yielding one entry per CDR3 protein. The repertoire holds 8,000 to 10,000 distinct CDR3 sequences, with over 6% as singletons. This clonotype has a count of ten or more. Its target is unknown. The TCR was taken from a male donor with early-stage non-small cell lung cancer. The source was lung tumor tissue, collected at surgery. This chain connects TRBV11-2 to TRBJ1-2, with a tentative D call TRBD1 (6 bases). In DNA, the CDR3 is TGTGCCAGCAGCTTAGATTCCGACAGGATTAACTATGGCTACACCTTC. It codes for CASSLDSDRINYGYTF.